The 25 T cell receptor beta chains below were found in one sample sequenced in a study of blood T cells in healthy people across ages. Then a second PCR, running about 6 to 12 cycles, was carried out with a sample-barcoded 5' primer and a J-beta primer mix. TCRdb independently ran MiXCR on the 5' RACE reads; one entry per CDR3 protein. The table has fewer than 950,000 distinct CDR3 sequences, about 55% seen once. What was sequenced was blood. These receptors all come from a man older than 75 in good health.

The V and J genes are TRBV12-3 or TRBV12-4 and TRBJ2-1, with 9 nucleotides matching TRBD2. TRBJ2-7 explains the end of the DNA better; the J call may be wrong. The length of the CDR3 is 15 residues. CDR3 nucleotides: TGTGCCAGCAGTCTGAATAGCGGGAGCGGCTACGAGCAGTACTTC. It encodes CASSLNSGSGYEQYF.

This chain links TRBV25-1 with TRBJ1-2, with a possible D match to TRBD1 (5 bases). Germline V gene data show CDR1 as MGHDK and CDR2 as SYGVNS. Trimming removed 8 bases from V and 4 bases from J, with 14 bases in between. There are 13 residues in the CDR3. The CDR3 spells CASARDPAYGYTF. DNA of the CDR3: TGTGCCAGCGCACGGGACCCAGCCTATGGCTACACCTTC.

The V and J genes are TRBV7-2 and TRBJ2-5, with D perhaps matching TRBD2 (5 bases). V was trimmed by 3 bases and J by 2 bases, leaving 13 bases between them. The CDR3 is 15 amino acids. From germline, CDR1 is SGHTA and CDR2 FQGNSA. The CDR3 loop is CASSFGRGGQETQYF. The CDR3 nucleotides read TGTGCCAGCAGCTTCGGCCGGGGTGGGCAAGAGACCCAGTACTTC. The variable domain in full, with the rest retrieved from reference TRBV7-2 and TRBJ2-5, is GAGVSQSPSNKVTEKGKDVELRCDPISGHTALYWYRQSLGQGLEFLIYFQGNSAPDKSGLPSDRFSAERTGGSVSTLTIQRTQQEDSAVYLCASSFGRGGQETQYFGPGTRLLVL.

As to this clonotype: Mismatch with germline at one junction end may stem from a read error. The chain joins TRBV6-5 to TRBJ1-2; D remains unclear. Germline V lookup: CDR1 MNHEY, CDR2 SVGAGI. The CDR3 extends over 15 amino acids. The CDR3 here is CASSYAYFGPNGYTF. CDR3 bases: TGTGCCAGCAGTTATGCTTATTTTGGTCCCAATGGTTACACCTTC.

This clonotype came up once. The chain recombines TRBV5-1 with TRBJ2-7, with 8 bases identical to TRBD2. CDR1 and CDR2 from the germline V gene are SGHRS and YFSETQ. The CDR3 is 14 residues long. V trimming: 4 bases; J trimming: 0 bases; junction bases outside the gene matches: 3. DNA of the CDR3: TGCGCCAGCAGCGTGACTAGCGCCTCCTACGAGCAGTACTTC. Translating it yields CASSVTSASYEQYF.

The chain couples TRBV28 to TRBJ2-7; 11 positions agree with TRBD1. The CDR3 has 15 amino acids. J lost 3 bases, V lost 5 bases, and 6 bases had no gene match. Looked up from germline, CDR1 is MDHEN and CDR2 is SYDVKM. The CDR3, as DNA: TGTGCCAGCAGTCCGACGGGACAGGGGGACTACGAGCAGTACTTC. Protein product: CASSPTGQGDYEQYF.

This chain joins TRBV25-1 and TRBJ1-4; D is uncertain. The CDR3 totals 14 residues. Germline CDR1 MGHDK, CDR2 SYGVNS. V was shortened by 10 bases and J by 0 bases, with 12 bases between the two germline ends. CDR3 in amino acids: CATKGDPTNEKLFF. CDR3 sequence (DNA): TGTGCCACTAAAGGAGACCCAACTAATGAAAAACTGTTTTTT. Based on the CDR3 plus reference TRBV25-1 and TRBJ1-4, the full variable domain is EADIYQTPRYLVIGTGKKITLECSQTMGHDKMYWYQQDPGMELHLIHYSYGVNSTEKGDLSSESTVSRIRTEHFPLTLESARPSHTSQYLCATKGDPTNEKLFFGSGTQLSVL.

J is TRBJ2-3 and V is TRBV20-1, with TRBD2 matching over 7 bases. This CDR3 spans 14 amino acids. The V gene's germline CDR1 is DFQATT and CDR2 SNEGSKA (reference sequence). Trimming removed 3 bases from V and 14 bases from J; junction bases left unmatched: 17. CDR3 sequence: CSASWAGEGRDAYF. DNA for the CDR3: TGCAGTGCTAGTTGGGCGGGAGAGGGCAGAGACGCGTATTTT.

The chain employs TRBV5-1 and TRBJ2-7; 7 bases are a match to TRBD2. Germline values: CDR1 SGHRS, CDR2 YFSETQ. The V gene end was trimmed by 4 bases and the J gene end by 2 bases; junction bases not matched to a gene: 9. The CDR3 spans 15 residues. The CDR3, as DNA: TGCGCCAGCAGCCAACAAGCGGGACCCACCTACGAGCAGTACTTC. It encodes CASSQQAGPTYEQYF. Variable domain in full (rest from reference TRBV5-1 and TRBJ2-7): KAGVTQTPRYLIKTRGQQVTLSCSPISGHRSVSWYQQTPGQGLQFLFEYFSETQRNKGNFPGRFSGRQFSNSRSEMNVSTLELGDSALYLCASSQQAGPTYEQYFGPGTRLTVT.

V is TRBV11-1 and J is TRBJ2-5, with 8 nucleotides matching TRBD2. The CDR3 has 16 residues. Trimming cost V 5 bases and J 1 base; bases outside gene matches: 9. CDR1 SGHAT and CDR2 FQDESV come from the germline V gene (reference sequence). The CDR3: CASSPNAGTSQETQYF. The CDR3 bases are TGTGCCAGCAGCCCCAATGCCGGGACTAGCCAAGAGACCCAGTACTTC.

The genes are TRBV20-1 and TRBJ1-5, with 7 bases matching TRBD1. CDR1 and CDR2 from the germline V gene are DFQATT and SNEGSKA (reference sequence). This CDR3 is built from 13 residues. The V segment lost 6 bases and the J segment 6 bases; nucleotides outside the gene matches: 8. Written as DNA, the CDR3 is TGCAGTGCAAGACAGGGTGTGGGTCAGCCCCAGCATTTT. It specifies CSARQGVGQPQHF.

The rearrangement joins TRBV12-3 or TRBV12-4 to TRBJ2-3; no definite D call. This CDR3 has 14 residues. Trimming took off 3 bases at V and 0 bases at J, with 7 bases between the two ends. In DNA, the CDR3 is TGTGCCAGCAGTTTCATTCCCAGCACAGATACGCAGTATTTT. Amino acids: CASSFIPSTDTQYF.

Here the CDR3 reads CASSFPGDIQYF. CDR3 bases: TGCGCCAGCAGCTTTCCAGGGGACATTCAGTACTTC. V is TRBV5-1 and J is TRBJ2-4; D might be TRBD1 (6 bases). This CDR3 is built from 12 residues. Per germline, CDR1 SGHRS and CDR2 YFSETQ. The ends were cut back, 2 bases at V and 8 bases at J, with 8 bases in the middle. The entire variable domain, with the rest obtained from reference TRBV5-1 and TRBJ2-4, is as follows: KAGVTQTPRYLIKTRGQQVTLSCSPISGHRSVSWYQQTPGQGLQFLFEYFSETQRNKGNFPGRFSGRQFSNSRSEMNVSTLELGDSALYLCASSFPGDIQYFGAGTRLSVL.

This clonotype was counted between two and nine times. For the CDR3, the DNA is TGTGCCAGCAGCGCCCGTGGGGGGCACTACGAGCAGTACTTC. The encoded protein is CASSARGGHYEQYF. The chain has TRBV9 and TRBJ2-7; D may correspond to TRBD1 or TRBD2 (6 bases each). V lost 3 bases and J lost 3, with 13 bases in between. The germline V gene has CDR1 SGDLS and CDR2 YYNGEE. The CDR3 sequence is 14 residues long.

This rearrangement joins TRBV20-1 to TRBJ2-3; perhaps TRBD1 as D (5 bases). Germline assignment: CDR1 DFQATT and CDR2 SNEGSKA (reference sequence). The CDR3 runs to 21 residues. Trimming took off 1 base at V and 0 bases at J, with 29 bases between the two ends. The CDR3 is CSARGVRDRATDPISTDTQYF. CDR3 DNA: TGCAGTGCTAGAGGCGTCAGGGATCGGGCCACAGATCCAATTAGCACAGATACGCAGTATTTT.

The rearrangement joins TRBV6-1 to TRBJ2-2, with TRBD2 matching over 9 bases. CDR1 and CDR2 (germline): MNHNS, SASEGT. The CDR3 runs to 16 residues. The V and J ends lost 6 bases and 5 bases, in that order; junction bases with no gene match: 10. The DNA of the CDR3 is TGTGCCAGCAGGGATAGCGGGAGAGGATTTACCGGGGAGCTGTTTTTT. Protein sequence: CASRDSGRGFTGELFF.

This chain connects TRBV28 to TRBJ2-1; 8 bases line up with TRBD1. Germline values: CDR1 MDHEN, CDR2 SYDVKM. J was trimmed by 4 bases and V by 6 bases; bases with no gene match: 8. The CDR3 runs 15 residues. In DNA, the CDR3 is TGTGCCAGCAGCGATCAGGGGGCGGGATACAATGAGCAGTTCTTC. Residues: CASSDQGAGYNEQFF. The variable domain in full, completed from reference TRBV28 and TRBJ2-1, reads DVKVTQSSRYLVKRTGEKVFLECVQDMDHENMFWYRQDPGLGLRLIYFSYDVKMKEKGDIPEGYSVSREKKERFSLILESASTNQTSMYLCASSDQGAGYNEQFFGPGTRLTVL.

This clonotype was observed a handful of times. The chain is built from TRBV2 and TRBJ2-3, with a weak D call TRBD1 (6 bases). The CDR3 has 15 residues. Germline V gene data show CDR1 as SNHLY and CDR2 as FYNNEI. The V gene lost 4 bases and the J gene lost 6 bases, with 17 bases spanning the gap. The CDR3, as DNA: TGTGCCAGCAGTGCCTCGACGCAGGGGTGGGATACGCAGTATTTT. This codes for CASSASTQGWDTQYF.

This clonotype was counted between two and nine times. The V and J genes are TRBV24-1 and TRBJ1-6, with 7 nucleotides matching TRBD1. V shed 3 bases and J 7 bases; nucleotides not matched to a gene: 8. This CDR3 spans 16 amino acids. Germline V gene sequence: CDR1 KGHDR, CDR2 SFDVKD. CDR3 region: CATSDPSTGKNSPLHF. The CDR3 DNA reads TGTGCCACCAGTGATCCCTCGACAGGGAAGAATTCACCCCTCCACTTT.

This clonotype was counted only a few times. This rearrangement joins TRBV12-3 or TRBV12-4 to TRBJ2-7; TRBD1 agrees at 9 bases. This CDR3 spans 12 amino acids. V was clipped by 11 bases and J by 5 bases; unmatched bases: 7. The CDR3 region has the DNA TGTGCCTCGACAGGGGGGTGGGACGAGCAGTACTTC. Its protein is CASTGGWDEQYF.

The chain is built from TRBV7-8 and TRBJ2-1, with D maybe TRBD2 (5 bases). This CDR3 has 15 amino acids. Germline values: CDR1 SGHVS, CDR2 FQNEAQ. The V and J ends lost 1 base and 0 bases respectively, with 7 bases between them. CDR3 nucleotide sequence: TGTGCCAGCAGCTTAGTGAGGGCCTCCTACAATGAGCAGTTCTTC. Protein: CASSLVRASYNEQFF.

This chain joins TRBV29-1 and TRBJ2-5; D is unresolved. The CDR3 is made up of 10 amino acids. V was pared by 7 bases and J by 2 bases, with 5 bases between. Looked up from germline, CDR1 is SQVTM and CDR2 is ANQGSEA. The CDR3 here is CSGVQETQYF. The CDR3 coding sequence is TGCAGCGGAGTACAAGAGACCCAGTACTTC. The full variable domain, with the rest looked up from reference TRBV29-1 and TRBJ2-5, is SAVISQKPSRDICQRGTSLTIQCQVDSQVTMMFWYRQQPGQSLTLIATANQGSEATYESGFVIDKFPISRPNLTFSTLTVSNMSPEDSSIYLCSGVQETQYFGPGTRLLVL.

The chain employs TRBV14 and TRBJ1-2, with D unresolved. This CDR3 contains 13 residues. Trimming removed 3 bases at V and 4 bases at J, with 9 bases between. CDR1 is SGHDN, CDR2 FVKESK, per germline. The CDR3 sequence is CASSQGSFYGYTF. For the CDR3, the DNA is TGTGCCAGCAGCCAGGGCAGCTTCTATGGCTACACCTTC.

The J gene is TRBJ1-6, the V gene TRBV25-1; D might be TRBD1 (5 bases). The CDR3 is made up of 14 amino acids. Germline V gene data show CDR1 as MGHDK and CDR2 as SYGVNS. V lost 6 bases and J lost 10, with 16 bases in between. In DNA form, the CDR3 reads TGTGCCAGCAGCACCCAGGGTAATGGATCACCCCTCCACTTT. Protein: CASSTQGNGSPLHF.

The chain combines TRBV5-1 with TRBJ2-5, with D hard to call. Trimming shortened V by 2 bases and J by 4 bases, and 6 bases separated the two germline ends. Per germline, CDR1 SGHRS and CDR2 YFSETQ. The CDR3 is 12 amino acids. The CDR3 sequence is CASSFRRETQYF. The CDR3 bases are TGCGCCAGCAGCTTTCGACGAGAGACCCAGTACTTC. The whole variable domain, remainder taken from reference TRBV5-1 and TRBJ2-5, is KAGVTQTPRYLIKTRGQQVTLSCSPISGHRSVSWYQQTPGQGLQFLFEYFSETQRNKGNFPGRFSGRQFSNSRSEMNVSTLELGDSALYLCASSFRRETQYFGPGTRLLVL.